This section outlines one T cell receptor beta chain sequence together with its context. The antigen remains undetermined. The germline V and J ends were trimmed by 5 bases and 5 bases, with 19 bases remaining between them. This CDR3 has 15 amino acids. The germline gives CDR1 LNHNV, CDR2 YYDKDF (reference sequence). The data derive from a study of T-cell reconstitution after alpha-beta-depleted transplantation in children. Unique molecular identifiers featured in how the TCRbeta library was prepared. TCRdb reprocessed the PCR reads with MiXCR, giving one entry per CDR3 protein. This sample yields more than 300,000 distinct CDR3 sequences, of which about 16% are seen a single time; about 41% belongs to the top ten. Whole-study findings and limits: The origin of alpha-beta T cells about two months after transplant was reportedly several hundred expanded graft clones.

The sequence came from a male patient aged 2-15 years who had a stem cell transplant for acute lymphoblastic leukemia, so the T cells may come from the graft donor. The chain uses TRBV15 and TRBJ2-7; tentatively, D is TRBD1 (5 bases). The sequences come from PBMCs, mostly from graft donor cells, collected 360 days after TCRalphabeta/CD19-depleted stem cell transplant. The CDR3 DNA reads as TGTGCCACCAGCCTGGCCGGGCAGGGTGAACACGAGCAGTACTTC. This gives the protein CATSLAGQGEHEQYF. Together with reference TRBV15 and TRBJ2-7, the CDR3 gives the full variable domain: DAMVIQNPRYQVTQFGKPVTLSCSQTLNHNVMYWYQQKSSQAPKLLFHYYDKDFNNEADTPDNFQSRRPNTSFCFLDIRSPGLGDTAMYLCATSLAGQGEHEQYFGPGTRLTVT.